Presented here are 4 T cell receptor beta chains from one specimen sequenced in a study of chemoradiotherapy in HPV16-positive cancers. The protocol was immunoSEQ multiplex PCR, while the TCRdb copy is restricted to in-frame clones and leaves out a portion. The table lists 3,400 or so clones, roughly 94% of them singletons, with around 3.9% in the top ten. Sequencing was performed on tumor tissue, taken from a patient who underwent chemoradiotherapy. The receptors here all came from a human donor with HPV-associated anogenital cancer.

The rearrangement uses TRBV12-1 and TRBJ1-1; the tabulated D call, TRBD1, remains unverified against the DNA. TRBV12-1 represents a pseudogene. This CDR3 has 18 amino acids. CDR3 region: CASSRWDREQFTNTEAFF. CDR3 in DNA: TGTGCCAGCAGCCGGTGGGACAGGGAGCAATTCACGAACACTGAAGCTTTCTTT.

V and J are TRBV10-3 and TRBJ2-2, with 8 nucleotides matching TRBD2. Germline assignment: CDR1 ENHRY and CDR2 SYGVKD. Trimming at V came to 5 bases and at J to 5 bases, leaving 22 bases not matched to a gene. This CDR3 has 20 amino acids. This chain's CDR3 is CAISRDSGALLPTGTGELFF. CDR3 in DNA: TGTGCCATCAGTCGGGATAGCGGGGCACTCCTGCCGACGGGTACCGGGGAGCTGTTTTTT.

The chain uses TRBV30 and TRBJ1-1; D ambiguous. V lost 3 bases, J lost 1 base, and 6 bases lay in between. Germline V lookup: CDR1 GTSNPN, CDR2 SVGIG (reference sequence). The CDR3 covers 12 residues. The CDR3: CAWRVGNTEAFF. The CDR3, as DNA: TGTGCCTGGAGGGTTGGGAACACTGAAGCTTTCTTT.

This chain connects TRBV28 to TRBJ1-5; no clear D gene. Looked up from germline, CDR1 is MDHEN and CDR2 is SYDVKM. Trimming cost V 3 bases and J 4 bases, with 7 bases left between them. CDR3 length: 13 residues. The CDR3 loop is CASSFGGNQPQHF. The CDR3 DNA is TGTGCCAGCAGTTTTGGTGGGAATCAGCCCCAGCATTTT.